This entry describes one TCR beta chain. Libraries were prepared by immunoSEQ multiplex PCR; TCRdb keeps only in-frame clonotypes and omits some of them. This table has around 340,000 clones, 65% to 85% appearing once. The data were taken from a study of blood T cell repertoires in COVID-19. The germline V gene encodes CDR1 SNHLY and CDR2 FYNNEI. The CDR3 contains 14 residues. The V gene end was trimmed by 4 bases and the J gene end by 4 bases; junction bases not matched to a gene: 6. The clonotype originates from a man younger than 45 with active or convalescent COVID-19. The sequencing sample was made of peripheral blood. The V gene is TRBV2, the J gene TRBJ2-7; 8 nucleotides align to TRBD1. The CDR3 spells CASSVQGGLYEQYF. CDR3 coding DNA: TGTGCCAGCAGTGTACAGGGGGGTTTGTACGAGCAGTACTTC.